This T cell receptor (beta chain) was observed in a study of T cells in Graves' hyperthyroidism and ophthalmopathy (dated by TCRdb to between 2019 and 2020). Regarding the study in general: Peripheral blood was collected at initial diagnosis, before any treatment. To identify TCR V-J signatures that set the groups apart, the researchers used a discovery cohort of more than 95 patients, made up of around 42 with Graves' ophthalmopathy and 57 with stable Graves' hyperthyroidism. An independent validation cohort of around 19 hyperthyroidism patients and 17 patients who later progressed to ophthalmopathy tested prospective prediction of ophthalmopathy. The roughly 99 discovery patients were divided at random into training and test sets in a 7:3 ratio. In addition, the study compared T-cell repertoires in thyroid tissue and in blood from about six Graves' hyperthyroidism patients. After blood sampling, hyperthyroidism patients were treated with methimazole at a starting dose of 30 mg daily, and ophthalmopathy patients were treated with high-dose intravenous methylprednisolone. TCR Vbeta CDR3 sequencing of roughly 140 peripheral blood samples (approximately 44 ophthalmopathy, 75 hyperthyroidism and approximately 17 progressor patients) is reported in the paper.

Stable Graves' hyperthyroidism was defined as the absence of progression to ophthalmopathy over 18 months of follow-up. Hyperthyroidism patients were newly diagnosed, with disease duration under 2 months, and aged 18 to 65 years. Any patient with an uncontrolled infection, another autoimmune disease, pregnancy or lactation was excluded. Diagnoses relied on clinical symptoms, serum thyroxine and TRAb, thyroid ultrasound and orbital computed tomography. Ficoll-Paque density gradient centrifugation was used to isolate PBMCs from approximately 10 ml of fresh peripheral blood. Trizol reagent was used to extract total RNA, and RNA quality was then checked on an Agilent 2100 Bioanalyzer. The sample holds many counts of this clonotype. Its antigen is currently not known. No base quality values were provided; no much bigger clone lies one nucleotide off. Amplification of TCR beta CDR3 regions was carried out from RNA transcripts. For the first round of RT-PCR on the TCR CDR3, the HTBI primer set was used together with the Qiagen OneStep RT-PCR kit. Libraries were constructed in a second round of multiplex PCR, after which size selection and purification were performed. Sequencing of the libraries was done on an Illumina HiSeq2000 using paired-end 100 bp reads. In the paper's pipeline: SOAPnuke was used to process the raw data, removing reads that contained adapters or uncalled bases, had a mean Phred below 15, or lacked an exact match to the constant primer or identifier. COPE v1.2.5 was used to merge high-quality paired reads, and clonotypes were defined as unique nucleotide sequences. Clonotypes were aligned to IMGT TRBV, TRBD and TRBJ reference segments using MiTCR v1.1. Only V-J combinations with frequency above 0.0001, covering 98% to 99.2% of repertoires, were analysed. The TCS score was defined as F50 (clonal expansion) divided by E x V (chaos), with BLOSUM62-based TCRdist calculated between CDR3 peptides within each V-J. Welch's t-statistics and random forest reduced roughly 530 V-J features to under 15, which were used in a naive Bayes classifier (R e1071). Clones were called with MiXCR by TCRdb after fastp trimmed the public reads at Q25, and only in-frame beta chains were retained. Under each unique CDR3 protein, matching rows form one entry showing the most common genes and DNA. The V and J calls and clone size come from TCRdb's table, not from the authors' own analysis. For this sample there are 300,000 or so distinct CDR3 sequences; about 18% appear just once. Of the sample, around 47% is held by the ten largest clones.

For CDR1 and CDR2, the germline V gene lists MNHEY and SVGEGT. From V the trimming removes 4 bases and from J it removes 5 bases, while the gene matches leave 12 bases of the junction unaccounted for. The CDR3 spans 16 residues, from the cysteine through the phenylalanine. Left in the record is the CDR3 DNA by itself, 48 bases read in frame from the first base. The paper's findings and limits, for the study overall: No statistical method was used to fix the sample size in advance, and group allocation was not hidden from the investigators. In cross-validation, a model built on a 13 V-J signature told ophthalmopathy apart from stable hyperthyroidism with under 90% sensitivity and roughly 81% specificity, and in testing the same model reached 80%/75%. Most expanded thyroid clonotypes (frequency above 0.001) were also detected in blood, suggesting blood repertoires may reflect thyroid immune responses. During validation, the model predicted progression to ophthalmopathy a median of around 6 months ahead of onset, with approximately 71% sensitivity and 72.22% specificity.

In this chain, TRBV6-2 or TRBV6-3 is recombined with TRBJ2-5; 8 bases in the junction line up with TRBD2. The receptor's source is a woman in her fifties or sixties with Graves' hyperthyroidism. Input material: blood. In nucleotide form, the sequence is TGTGCCAGCAGTTCCCCTGGGAGCGGGGGAAGGGAGACCCAGTACTTC. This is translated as CASSSPGSGGRETQYF.